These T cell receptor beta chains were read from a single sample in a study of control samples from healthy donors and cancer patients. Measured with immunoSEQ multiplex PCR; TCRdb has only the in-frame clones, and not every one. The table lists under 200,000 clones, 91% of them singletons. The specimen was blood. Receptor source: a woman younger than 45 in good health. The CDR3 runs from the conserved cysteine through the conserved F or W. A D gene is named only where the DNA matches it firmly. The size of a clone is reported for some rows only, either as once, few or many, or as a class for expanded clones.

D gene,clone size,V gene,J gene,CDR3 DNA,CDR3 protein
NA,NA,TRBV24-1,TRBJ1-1,TGTGCCACCAGTGATTTGCAAGCAGGGCGGCCTGAAGCTTTCTTT,CATSDLQAGRPEAFF
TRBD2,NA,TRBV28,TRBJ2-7,TGTGCCAGCAGTTTACCTAGCGGGCCCTACGAGCAGTACTTC,CASSLPSGPYEQYF
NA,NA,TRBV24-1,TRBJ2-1,TGTGCCACCAGTGATCCCCGGGGCCACCACAATGAGCAGTTCTTC,CATSDPRGHHNEQFF
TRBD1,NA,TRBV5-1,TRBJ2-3,TGCGCCAGCAGCCTGGACAGGGGCACAGATACGCAGTATTTT,CASSLDRGTDTQYF
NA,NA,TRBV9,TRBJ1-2,TGTGCCAGCAGCGTAGCTACGGGGGGCTCCTATGGCTACACCTTC,CASSVATGGSYGYTF
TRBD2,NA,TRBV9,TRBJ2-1,TGTGCCAGCAGCCGACTAGCGGGGGGGCGCAATGAGCAGTTCTTC,CASSRLAGGRNEQFF
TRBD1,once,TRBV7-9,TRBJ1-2,TGTGCCAGCAGCTTTTTACAGGGGGCCGATGGCTACACCTTC,CASSFLQGADGYTF
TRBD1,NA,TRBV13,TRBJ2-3,TGTGCCAGCAGCGAACCCGGGACAGGGGGTAGCACAGATACGCAGTATTTT,CASSEPGTGGSTDTQYF
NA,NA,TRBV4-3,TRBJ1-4,TGCGCCAGCAGCCAACTGACAGCAACTAATGAAAAACTGTTTTTT,CASSQLTATNEKLFF
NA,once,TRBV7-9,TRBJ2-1,TGTGCCAGCAGCTTAGGGTCGGGATTCAATGAGCAGTTCTTC,CASSLGSGFNEQFF
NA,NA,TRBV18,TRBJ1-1,TGTGCCAGCTCACGTGACAGCATGAACACTGAAGCTTTCTTT,CASSRDSMNTEAFF
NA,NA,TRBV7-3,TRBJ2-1,TGTGCCAGCAGCTTACTTGGGGGTAATGGGCAGTTCTTC,CASSLLGGNGQFF
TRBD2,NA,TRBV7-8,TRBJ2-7,TGTGCCAGCAGCCAATCACTAGCGGGATCCTACGAGCAGTACTTC,CASSQSLAGSYEQYF
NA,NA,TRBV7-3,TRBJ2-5,TGTGCCAGCAGCTCTACCCTTGGGGAGACCCAGTACTTC,CASSSTLGETQYF
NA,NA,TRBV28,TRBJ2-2,TGTGCCAGCAGTTTAGAGGCGGCGAACACCGGGGAGCTGTTTTTT,CASSLEAANTGELFF
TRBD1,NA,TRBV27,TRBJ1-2,TGTGCCAGCAGAGACAGGGTCTATGGCTACACCTTC,CASRDRVYGYTF
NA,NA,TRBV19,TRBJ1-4,TGTGCCAGTAGTAACAGGGCTAATGAAAAACTGTTTTTT,CASSNRANEKLFF
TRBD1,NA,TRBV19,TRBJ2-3,TGTGCCAGTAGTCGGGACAGGGCCACAGATACGCAGTATTTT,CASSRDRATDTQYF
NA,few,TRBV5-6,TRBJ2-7,TGTGCCAGCAGCTTGGGGGACGAGCAGTACTTC,CASSLGDEQYF
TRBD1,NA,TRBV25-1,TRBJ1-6,TGTGCCAGCAGTGAAGACAGGGGGATTCGGTCACCCCTCCACTTT,CASSEDRGIRSPLHF
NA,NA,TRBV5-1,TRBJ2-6,TGCGCCAGCAGCCCCCCTAAACCTTCTGGGGCCAACGTCCTGACTTTC,CASSPPKPSGANVLTF
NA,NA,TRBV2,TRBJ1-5,TGTGCCAGCAGTGTCCGACAAGGGGATCAGCCCCAGCATTTT,CASSVRQGDQPQHF
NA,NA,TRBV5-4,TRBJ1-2,TGTGCCAGCAGCTTGAGCGGCAGTGCCTATGGCTACACCTTC,CASSLSGSAYGYTF
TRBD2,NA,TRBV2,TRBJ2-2,TGTGCCAGCAGTGAGGGCGGGGGGAACACCGGGGAGCTGTTTTTT,CASSEGGGNTGELFF
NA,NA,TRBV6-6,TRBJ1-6,TGTGCCAGCAGTTACTCCTATAATTCACCCCTCCACTTT,CASSYSYNSPLHF
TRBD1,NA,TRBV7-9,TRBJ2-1,TGTGCCAGCAGCCGGACAGGGATTAACAATGAGCAGTTCTTC,CASSRTGINNEQFF
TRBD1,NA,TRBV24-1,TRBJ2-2,TGTGCCACCAGTGACCCCGGGACAGGGAATACCGGGGAGCTGTTTTTT,CATSDPGTGNTGELFF
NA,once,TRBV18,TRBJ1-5,TGTGCCAGCTCACCACCGGGAAGCAATCAGCCCCAGCATTTT,CASSPPGSNQPQHF
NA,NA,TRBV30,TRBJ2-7,TGTGCCTGGAGTCGGGACTCAGCCTACGAGCAGTACTTC,CAWSRDSAYEQYF
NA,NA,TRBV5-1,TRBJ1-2,TGCGCCAGCAGCTTGGGCGGGACAAGCGGCTATGGCTACACCTTC,CASSLGGTSGYGYTF
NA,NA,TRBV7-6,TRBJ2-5,TGTGCCAGCAGCTTTACGGATAAAGAGACCCAGTACTTC,CASSFTDKETQYF
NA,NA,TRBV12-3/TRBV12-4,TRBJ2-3,TGTGCCAGCAGTCCCGACCAGACAGATACGCAGTATTTT,CASSPDQTDTQYF
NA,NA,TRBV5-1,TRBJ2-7,TGCGCCAGCAGCTTGGCAGGTAGCTCCTACGAGCAGTACTTC,CASSLAGSSYEQYF
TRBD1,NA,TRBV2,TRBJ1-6,TGTGCCAGCAGTCCCCGACAGGGGGATAATTCACCCCTCCACTTT,CASSPRQGDNSPLHF
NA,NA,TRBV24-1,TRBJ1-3,TGTGCCACCAGTGATACAGGGATCGGAAACACCATATATTTT,CATSDTGIGNTIYF
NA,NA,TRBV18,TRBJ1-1,TGTGCCAGCTCACCACCAGGGGCTCGGTACACTGAAGCTTTCTTT,CASSPPGARYTEAFF
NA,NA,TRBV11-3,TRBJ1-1,TGTGCCAGCAGCTTAGTTCCGGAGATGAACACTGAAGCTTTCTTT,CASSLVPEMNTEAFF
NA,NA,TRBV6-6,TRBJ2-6,TGTGCCAGCAGTAACAGGGGAGGTGGGGCCAACGTCCTGACTTTC,CASSNRGGGANVLTF
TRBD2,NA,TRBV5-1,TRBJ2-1,TGCGCCAGCAGCTTGGTGGGAGTAGCGGGGTTCAATGAGCAGTTCTTC,CASSLVGVAGFNEQFF
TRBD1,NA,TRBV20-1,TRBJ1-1,TGCAGTGCGGGGACAGGGGGCATAGCTTTCTTT,CSAGTGGIAFF
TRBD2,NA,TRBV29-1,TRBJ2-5,TGCAGCGTTGACCGTTCTAGCGGGGGGGCCGGGGAGACCCAGTACTTC,CSVDRSSGGAGETQYF
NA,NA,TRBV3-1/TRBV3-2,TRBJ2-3,TGTGCCAGCAGCCAAGGTATCTGGACACCCCGCACAGATACGCAGTATTTT,CASSQGIWTPRTDTQYF
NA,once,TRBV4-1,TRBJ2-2,TGCGCCAGCAGCCAACTGGGGAACCCAACCGGGGAGCTGTTTTTT,CASSQLGNPTGELFF
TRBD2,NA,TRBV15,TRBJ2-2,TGTGCCACCAGCAGCCACCTAGCGGGGGCGAACACCGGGGAGCTGTTTTTT,CATSSHLAGANTGELFF
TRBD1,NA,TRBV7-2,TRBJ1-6,TGTGCCAGCAGCTTGACAGGGGGCGGATGGGGATATAATTCACCCCTCCACTTT,CASSLTGGGWGYNSPLHF
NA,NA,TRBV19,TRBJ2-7,TGTGCCAGTAGTAGGGGGGCAGGATACTACGAGCAGTACTTC,CASSRGAGYYEQYF
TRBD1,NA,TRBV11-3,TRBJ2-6,TGTGCCAGCAGCTTGGGGGACAGGGGACTCTCTGGGGCCAACGTCCTGACTTTC,CASSLGDRGLSGANVLTF
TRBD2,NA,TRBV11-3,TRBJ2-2,TGTGCCAGCAGCTCCCGGGACTACCCGAACACCGGGGAGCTGTTTTTT,CASSSRDYPNTGELFF
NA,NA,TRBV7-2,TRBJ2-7,TGTGCCAGCAGCAGAGACAGGTCCTCCTACGAGCAGTACTTC,CASSRDRSSYEQYF
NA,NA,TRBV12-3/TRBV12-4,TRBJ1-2,TGTGCCAGCAGTTTAGTACAGGGATATGGCTACACCTTC,CASSLVQGYGYTF
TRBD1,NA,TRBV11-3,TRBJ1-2,TGTGCCAGCAGCTTAGGGGACAGGGGAGCTAACTATGGCTACACCTTC,CASSLGDRGANYGYTF
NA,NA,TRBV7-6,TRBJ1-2,TGTGCCAGCAGCCCTCCCGGACATACCTACTATGGCTACACCTTC,CASSPPGHTYYGYTF
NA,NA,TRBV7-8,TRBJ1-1,TGTGCCAGCAGCTTAGCTAGACAGACTGAAGCTTTCTTT,CASSLARQTEAFF
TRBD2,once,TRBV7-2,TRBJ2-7,TGTGCCAGCAGCTCAGGGCCTAGCGGGAGCGAGCAGTACTTC,CASSSGPSGSEQYF